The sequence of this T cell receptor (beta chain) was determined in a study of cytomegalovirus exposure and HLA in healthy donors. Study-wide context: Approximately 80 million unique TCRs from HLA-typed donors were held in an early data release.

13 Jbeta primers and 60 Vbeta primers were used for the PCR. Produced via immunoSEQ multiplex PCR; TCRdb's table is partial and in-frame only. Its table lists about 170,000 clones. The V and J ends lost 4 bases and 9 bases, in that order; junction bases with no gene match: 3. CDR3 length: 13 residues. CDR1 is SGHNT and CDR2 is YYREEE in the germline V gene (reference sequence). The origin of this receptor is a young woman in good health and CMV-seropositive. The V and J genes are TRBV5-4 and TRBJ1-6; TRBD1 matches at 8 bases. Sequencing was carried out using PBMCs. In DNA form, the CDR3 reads TGTGCCAGCAGCCCACAGGGGGGTTCACCCCTCCACTTT. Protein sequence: CASSPQGGSPLHF.